A single sample is the source of the 27 T cell receptor beta chains below, sequenced in a study of T cells in Graves' hyperthyroidism and ophthalmopathy. RNA transcripts served as the template for amplifying TCR beta CDR3 regions. HTBI primers drove first-round RT-PCR of the TCR CDR3. TCRdb reanalysed the multiplex PCR reads using MiXCR and keeps one entry per CDR3 protein. The repertoire includes about 350,000 distinct CDR3 sequences, around 13% of them detected once, and approximately 25% sits in the top ten. Sequenced input: blood. All receptors derive from a woman aged 25 to 39 with Graves' hyperthyroidism.

The V gene is TRBV5-6, the J gene TRBJ2-1; D is uncertain. Trimming stripped 7 bases from V and 6 bases from J, with 17 bases between. Germline V lookup: CDR1 SGHDT, CDR2 YYEEEE. This CDR3 region has 14 residues. The DNA for the CDR3 is TGTGCCAGCGGCCCGCCGCGTAGCCCCAATGAGCAGTTCTTC. Translating gives CASGPPRSPNEQFF.

This clonotype was seen repeatedly, ten times or more. The chain has TRBV28 and TRBJ2-3, with TRBD1 matching 8 bases. J lost 4 bases, V lost 8 bases, and 5 bases had no gene match. Looked up from germline, CDR1 is MDHEN and CDR2 is SYDVKM. The CDR3 is made up of 13 amino acids. CDR3 sequence reads: CASGRGQADTQYF. For the CDR3, the DNA is TGTGCCAGCGGCAGGGGGCAGGCAGATACGCAGTATTTT.

This clonotype occurred a few times. The chain is built from TRBV28 and TRBJ2-7; D is unresolved. The germline V and J ends were trimmed by 10 bases and 0 bases, with 16 bases remaining between them. CDR3 length: 14 amino acids. From germline, CDR1 is MDHEN and CDR2 SYDVKM. Here the CDR3 reads CATDDGVSSYEQYF. Written as DNA, the CDR3 is TGTGCCACCGACGATGGGGTCAGCTCCTACGAGCAGTACTTC.

Many counts were recorded for this clonotype. V is TRBV6-5 and J is TRBJ1-3; D gene unclear. Between the trimmed V and J ends, which lost 2 bases and 4 bases, there was a span of 15 bases. This CDR3 region has 16 residues. CDR1 and CDR2 (germline): MNHEY, SVGAGI. CDR3 sequence reads: CASSYGIQSLGNTIYF. CDR3 nucleotides: TGTGCCAGCAGTTACGGAATACAGAGCCTCGGAAACACCATATATTTT.

This sequence joins TRBV7-9 and TRBJ2-7, with D perhaps TRBD1 (5 bases). This CDR3 has 11 amino acids. The ends were cut back, 11 bases at V and 7 bases at J, with 15 bases in the middle. Germline CDR1 SEHNR, CDR2 FQNEAQ (reference sequence). Here the CDR3 DNA reads TGTGCCGGCCAGGGCGATTGGGAGCAGTACTTC. Translated, it gives CAGQGDWEQYF.

This clonotype was detected only a few times. This chain joins TRBV20-1 and TRBJ2-3, with TRBD2 identical over 15 bases. CDR1 is DFQATT, CDR2 SNEGSKA, per germline (reference sequence). This CDR3 spans 18 amino acids. V lost 6 bases and J lost 3; bases outside the gene matches: 13. The CDR3 sequence: CSARKRTSGRAGTDTQYF. The CDR3 nucleotides read TGCAGTGCGAGGAAGAGGACTAGCGGGAGGGCCGGGACAGATACGCAGTATTTT.

The sample holds many counts of this clonotype. This chain uses TRBV12-3 or TRBV12-4 with TRBJ1-4; D may be TRBD1 (5 bases). The CDR3 length is 14 residues. Trimming took off 2 bases at V and 8 bases at J, with 12 bases between the two ends. CDR3 sequence (DNA): TGTGCCAGCAGTTTATCCGGGACGCGGGAAAAACTGTTTTTT. Amino acid sequence: CASSLSGTREKLFF.

This clonotype has ten or more counts. J is TRBJ2-5 and V is TRBV30, with 9 bases aligning to TRBD1. The V gene's germline CDR1 is GTSNPN and CDR2 SVGIG (reference sequence). Trimming at V came to 2 bases and at J to 4 bases, leaving 8 bases not matched to a gene. The CDR3 covers 15 residues. CDR3 sequence (DNA): TGTGCCTGGAGTAAACGGGACAGGGTCGTAGAGACCCAGTACTTC. As protein: CAWSKRDRVVETQYF.

This clonotype showed up just a few times. This chain links TRBV5-5 with TRBJ1-2; 10 bases fit TRBD1. V trimming: 1 base; J trimming: 6 bases; junction bases outside the gene matches: 15. The CDR3 loop spans 18 amino acids. In germline, CDR1 is SGHKS, CDR2 YYEKEE (reference sequence). CDR3 loop: CASSLNPGQGNRVDGYTF. In DNA form, the CDR3 reads TGTGCCAGCAGCTTGAACCCGGGACAGGGGAACCGGGTGGATGGCTACACCTTC.

The sample holds a few counts of this clonotype. The genes are TRBV6-2 or TRBV6-3 and TRBJ2-2; the D gene is possibly TRBD2 (5 bases). Germline CDR1 and CDR2: MNHEY and SVGEGT. The CDR3 is 11 amino acids. V dropped 10 bases and J dropped 13 bases, with 16 bases sitting between them. For the CDR3, the DNA is TGTGCCACCTTGATCTCCGGAGGGCTGTTTTTT. This sequence encodes CATLISGGLFF.

A remark on this clonotype: Germline and junction disagree at one end, which may indicate a read error. The chain combines TRBV30 with TRBJ1-5; TRBD1 matches at 7 bases. This CDR3 comprises 16 residues. In germline, CDR1 is GTSNPN, CDR2 SVGIG (reference sequence). CDR3 sequence (DNA): TGTGCCTGGAGTGAGGGGACAGTTTATGCCAGTCAGCCCCGGCATTTT. Its translation: CAWSEGTVYASQPRHF.

The CDR3 coding sequence is TGTGCCAGCAGCTTGGAGCAGGGTCAAAGACCCGGGGAGCTGTTTTTT. Its protein is CASSLEQGQRPGELFF. The gene calls are TRBV5-6 and TRBJ2-2; possibly TRBD1 for D (5 bases). CDR3 length equals 16 residues. CDR1 is SGHDT and CDR2 is YYEEEE in the germline V gene. Trimming took 0 bases from V and 6 from J, leaving 15 bases between them.

A few counts support this clonotype. The CDR3 region has the DNA TGTGCCAGCAGTTTCACAAAGAACCTCTACGAGCAGTACTTC. It is translated as CASSFTKNLYEQYF. The chain joins TRBV6-5 to TRBJ2-7; D unresolved. The germline gives CDR1 MNHEY, CDR2 SVGAGI. The CDR3 totals 14 residues. V was shortened by 4 bases and J by 3 bases, with 13 bases between the two germline ends.

This clonotype showed up many times. CDR3 nucleotide sequence: TGCAGTGCAGAGGGGGTAGCGGGAGGTAATGAGCAGTTCTTC. It yields the protein CSAEGVAGGNEQFF. The chain couples TRBV20-1 to TRBJ2-1; 10 bases are shared with TRBD2. Losses at the gene ends were 6 bases for V and 7 bases for J; bases not matched to a gene: 9. CDR1 and CDR2 from the germline V gene are DFQATT and SNEGSKA (reference sequence). CDR3 length equals 14 residues.

Many counts were recorded for this clonotype. The chain carries TRBV27 and TRBJ1-2; the match to TRBD1 covers 9 bases. Germline V CDR1 and CDR2: MNHEY, SMNVEV (reference sequence). Trimming cost V 8 bases and J 5 bases; bases outside gene matches: 6. The CDR3 is 13 residues long. DNA for the CDR3: TGTGCCAGCGGCCCCGGGACAGGGTATGGCTACACCTTC. Protein product: CASGPGTGYGYTF.

This clonotype was seen repeatedly, ten times or more. CDR3 loop: CASSAEANTEAFF. The CDR3 DNA follows: TGTGCCAGCAGTGCAGAAGCGAACACTGAAGCTTTCTTT. The chain links TRBV2 to TRBJ1-1; D unresolved. Trimming removed 4 bases at V and 1 base at J, with 7 bases between. CDR3 length equals 13 residues. Germline lookup yields CDR1 SNHLY and CDR2 FYNNEI. The full variable domain, rest sourced from reference TRBV2 and TRBJ1-1, is EPEVTQTPSHQVTQMGQEVILRCVPISNHLYFYWYRQILGQKVEFLVSFYNNEISEKSEIFDDQFSVERPDGSNFTLKIRSTKLEDSAMYFCASSAEANTEAFFGQGTRLTVV.

This clonotype has more than one count but fewer than ten. V and J are TRBV7-6 and TRBJ2-1, with 9 nucleotides matching TRBD2. This CDR3 is 19 amino acids long. Germline CDR1 reads SGHVS; CDR2 reads FNYEAQ. V shed 1 base, J shed 8 bases, and the junction held 18 bases outside the gene matches. The CDR3 coding sequence is TGTGCCAGCAGCTTAGTAAACCCTGGTAGGAGAATAGCGGGAGATGAGCAGTTCTTC. Its protein is CASSLVNPGRRIAGDEQFF.

There are many counts of this clonotype. The V and J genes are TRBV7-2 and TRBJ2-4; 11 positions agree with TRBD2. Germline CDR1 is SGHTA and CDR2 is FQGNSA. J lost 9 bases, V lost 2 bases, and 6 bases had no gene match. The CDR3 contains 15 residues. CDR3 region: CASSLTSGSRGIQYF. CDR3 coding DNA: TGTGCCAGCAGCTTAACTAGCGGGAGTCGGGGCATTCAGTACTTC.

This clonotype appeared many times. CDR3 loop: CSAGGGIRETQYF. CDR3 sequence (DNA): TGCAGTGCCGGGGGCGGTATCAGAGAGACCCAGTACTTC. The chain joins TRBV20-1 to TRBJ2-5; D possibly uses TRBD1 or TRBD2 (6 bases each). Germline assignment: CDR1 DFQATT and CDR2 SNEGSKA (reference sequence). Trimming cost V 6 bases and J 4 bases, with 15 bases left between them. CDR3 size: 13 residues.

This chain links TRBV29-1 with TRBJ2-6, with D maybe TRBD2 (5 bases). The CDR3 extends over 14 amino acids. Trimming pared 5 bases from V and 0 bases from J, leaving 8 bases between. Germline CDR1 SQVTM, CDR2 ANQGSEA. CDR3 DNA sequence: TGCAGCGTTCCGAGGGACTCTGGGGCCAACGTCCTGACTTTC. Protein product: CSVPRDSGANVLTF.

This clonotype was found a few times. The gene calls are TRBV6-5 and TRBJ2-1; 9 bases agree with TRBD2. CDR3 size: 19 residues. The V and J ends lost 0 bases and 0 bases, in that order; junction bases with no gene match: 9. Per the germline V gene, CDR1 is MNHEY and CDR2 is SVGAGI. In DNA form, the CDR3 reads TGTGCCAGCAGTTACTCGAGGACTAGCGCGACAAGCTCCTACAATGAGCAGTTCTTC. This encodes CASSYSRTSATSSYNEQFF.

This clonotype was found many times. This chain uses TRBV6-1 with TRBJ2-4; D tentatively reads TRBD1 or TRBD2 (7 bases each). Germline CDR1 is MNHNS and CDR2 is SASEGT. This CDR3 has 19 residues. Trimming removed 6 bases at V and 1 base at J, with 25 bases between. The CDR3 sequence: CASREGAGEKRSAKNIQYF. The CDR3 DNA sequence: TGTGCCAGCAGGGAGGGGGCGGGAGAGAAAAGGAGTGCCAAAAACATTCAGTACTTC.

To note about this clonotype: A much more abundant neighbour one base away suggests this may be a read error. Because the CDR3 is missing its conserved closing phenylalanine or tryptophan, this is likely a read error. The J gene is TRBJ1-2, the V gene TRBV12-3 or TRBV12-4; 7 nucleotides match TRBD1. Unmatched junction bases numbered 10, after V lost 2 bases and J lost 7 bases. This CDR3 spans 15 amino acids. CDR3 DNA: TGTGCCAGCAGTTTACCGTGGGCAGGGGGAAGTGGCTACACCCTC. This encodes CASSLPWAGGSGYTL.

In nucleotides, the CDR3 is TGCAGTGCTAGAGGGAGGGCGGGAGGGCCAACGGATACGCAGTATTTT. It specifies CSARGRAGGPTDTQYF. V is TRBV20-1 and J is TRBJ2-3; 9 bases agree with TRBD2. This CDR3 spans 16 amino acids. V was clipped by 1 base and J by 6 bases; unmatched bases: 11. Germline V CDR1 and CDR2: DFQATT, SNEGSKA (reference sequence).

V usage is TRBV5-6 and J usage is TRBJ1-2, with D hard to call. Germline CDR1 reads SGHDT; CDR2 reads YYEEEE. This CDR3 is 14 amino acids long. V lost 0 bases and J 8 bases, leaving 14 bases between the germline ends. The CDR3 here is CASSLGTAVEGYTF. Here the CDR3 DNA reads TGTGCCAGCAGCTTGGGGACGGCGGTTGAAGGCTACACCTTC. The full variable domain, with the rest looked up from reference TRBV5-6 and TRBJ1-2, is DAGVTQSPTHLIKTRGQQVTLRCSPKSGHDTVSWYQQALGQGPQFIFQYYEEEERQRGNFPDRFSGHQFPNYSSELNVNALLLGDSALYLCASSLGTAVEGYTFGSGTRLTVV.

With regard to this clonotype: A much larger clone is a single base away; this may be a read error. In this CDR3 the conserved last residue, phenylalanine or tryptophan, is missing, so a read error is likely. The rearrangement uses TRBV29-1 and TRBJ2-5; D is unresolved. Germline V gives CDR1 SQVTM, CDR2 ANQGSEA. Trimming removed 4 bases from V and 1 base from J, with 10 bases in between. This CDR3 contains 13 residues. The CDR3 DNA sequence: TGCAGCGTTGCGGAGAACAGCCAAGAGACCCAGTACTCC. It is translated as CSVAENSQETQYS.

In its sample, this clonotype was seen many times. The chain carries TRBV7-8 and TRBJ2-7, with 12 bases matching TRBD1. The CDR3 loop spans 17 amino acids. Germline CDR1 is SGHVS and CDR2 is FQNEAQ. Trimming removed 2 bases from V and 4 bases from J; junction bases left unmatched: 9. CDR3 DNA sequence: TGTGCCAGCAGCTTAAGGGGACAGGGGGCGTCTCGGTACGAGCAGTACTTC. Translation gives CASSLRGQGASRYEQYF.